A selection of T cell receptor beta chains follows, all from one sample in a study of CD8 T cells in Susac syndrome. TCRdb recomputed calls from the immunoSEQ multiplex PCR reads with MiXCR, one row per CDR3 protein. The repertoire includes some 76,000 distinct CDR3 sequences, 75% to 95% of them detected once, and 0.5% to 0.6% sits in the top ten. The sample was CD8+ T cells from PBMCs. The receptors were sampled from a human donor with multiple sclerosis. CDR3s include the opening cysteine and the closing phenylalanine or tryptophan. A D gene is named only where the DNA matches it firmly. Only part of the rows carry a size: once, few, many, or a class if the clone is expanded.

clone_size | d_call | j_call | v_call | cdr3_aa | cdr3_nt
NA | NA | TRBJ1-5 | TRBV19 | CASSIFTGNQPQHF | TGTGCCAGTAGTATTTTCACGGGCAATCAGCCCCAGCATTTT
NA | NA | TRBJ2-1 | TRBV10-2 | CASRQTGDSEQFF | TGCGCCAGCAGGCAGACGGGGGACTCCGAGCAGTTCTTC
NA | NA | TRBJ2-1 | TRBV5-1 | CASSLYWTDNEQFF | TGCGCCAGCAGCTTATACTGGACAGACAATGAGCAGTTCTTC
NA | TRBD1 | TRBJ1-1 | TRBV20-1 | CSANPGQGGEAFF | TGCAGTGCCAACCCGGGACAGGGGGGGGAAGCTTTCTTT
NA | TRBD1 | TRBJ2-7 | TRBV29-1 | CSVEEYFLGRGPEQYF | TGCAGCGTTGAAGAGTATTTCCTTGGCAGGGGGCCGGAGCAGTACTTC
NA | NA | TRBJ2-7 | TRBV7-9 | CASSLEGGAYEQYF | TGTGCCAGCAGCTTAGAAGGCGGCGCCTACGAGCAGTACTTC
NA | NA | TRBJ2-1 | TRBV19 | CASSMGTYNEQFF | TGTGCCAGTAGTATGGGGACGTACAATGAGCAGTTCTTC
NA | TRBD1 | TRBJ2-7 | TRBV7-9 | CASSLWTGNEQYF | TGTGCCAGCAGCCTATGGACAGGGAACGAGCAGTACTTC
once | NA | TRBJ2-1 | TRBV9 | CASSNPGEGGNSYNEQFF | TGTGCCAGCAGCAACCCGGGGGAAGGGGGCAACTCCTACAATGAGCAGTTCTTC
NA | NA | TRBJ2-1 | TRBV12-3/TRBV12-4 | CASSLAGIEQFF | TGTGCCAGCAGTTTAGCAGGAATAGAGCAGTTCTTC
NA | TRBD2 | TRBJ2-3 | TRBV30 | CAWSGGASGTDTQYF | TGTGCCTGGAGTGGGGGTGCTAGCGGAACAGATACGCAGTATTTT
once | NA | TRBJ2-2 | TRBV5-1 | CASSLLAGVNTGELFF | TGCGCCAGCAGCTTGCTTGCAGGGGTCAACACCGGGGAGCTGTTTTTT